These 5 T cell receptor beta chains originate from one sample sequenced in a study of OX40 agonist ivuxolimab in advanced cancers. Libraries were prepared by immunoSEQ multiplex PCR; TCRdb keeps only in-frame clonotypes and omits some of them. The sample consists of tens of thousands of clones, around 90% of them appearing once. The sample was CD4+ or CD8+ T cells sorted from blood, taken in a trial of the OX40 agonist ivuxolimab. These receptors were obtained from an adult with an advanced solid tumor such as melanoma, head and neck, liver or kidney cancer.

The chain joins TRBV15 to TRBJ1-2, with D uncertain. The germline V and J ends were trimmed by 0 bases and 8 bases, with 16 bases remaining between them. Germline V CDR1 and CDR2: LNHNV, YYDKDF (reference sequence). This CDR3 has 15 amino acids. CDR3 sequence: CATSRDPQIPSGYTF. CDR3 DNA: TGTGCCACCAGCAGAGACCCACAGATTCCTTCGGGCTACACCTTC.

The chain recombines TRBV7-2 with TRBJ1-3; maybe TRBD1 (6 bases). The CDR3 runs 15 residues. With 0 bases removed from V and 2 bases from J, the gap between germline ends came to 8 bases. Germline values: CDR1 SGHTA, CDR2 FQGNSA. Written as DNA, the CDR3 is TGTGCCAGCAGCTTAGCGGGGACAACTGGAAACACCATATATTTT. Translated, it gives CASSLAGTTGNTIYF.

The V call is TRBV4-3, the J call TRBJ1-4; TRBD1 aligns across 7 bases. Germline V CDR1 and CDR2: LGHNA, YSLEER. V trimming: 0 bases; J trimming: 4 bases; junction bases outside the gene matches: 11. The CDR3 totals 18 residues. This CDR3 is CASSQDTGAVNINEKLFF. The CDR3 DNA reads TGCGCCAGCAGCCAAGACACAGGGGCGGTAAATATTAATGAAAAACTGTTTTTT.

The CDR3 sequence is CASSNQAYEQYF. CDR3 coding DNA: TGTGCCAGCAGCAATCAGGCCTACGAGCAGTACTTC. The chain combines TRBV7-9 with TRBJ2-7; D uncertain. The CDR3 has 12 amino acids. Germline values: CDR1 SEHNR, CDR2 FQNEAQ (reference sequence). V lost 5 bases and J lost 2, with 7 bases in between.

This clone was recorded only once. The chain uses TRBV7-2 and TRBJ1-1, with a possible D match to TRBD1 (6 bases). Germline assignment: CDR1 SGHTA and CDR2 FQGNSA. V dropped 5 bases and J dropped 2 bases, with 9 bases sitting between them. The CDR3 is made up of 13 amino acids. CDR3 residues: CASSRQENTEAFF. The DNA of the CDR3 is TGTGCCAGCAGCAGACAGGAAAACACTGAAGCTTTCTTT.